These 15 T cell receptor beta chains came from one sample sequenced in a study of blood T cell repertoires in COVID-19. The data were produced by immunoSEQ multiplex PCR, yet TCRdb's version contains in-frame clones alone and is incomplete. The profile covers around 300,000 clones, with around nine tenths appearing a single time and around 9% taken by the ten largest. Specimen: PBMCs or T cells enriched from blood (not recorded which). These receptors came from a woman aged 30 to 39 who had recovered from COVID-19.

The chain is built from TRBV20-1 and TRBJ1-2; weak D call: TRBD1 (5 bases). The CDR3 has 13 residues. V lost 7 bases and J 3 bases, leaving 15 bases between the germline ends. Germline loops: CDR1 DFQATT, CDR2 SNEGSKA (reference sequence). CDR3 DNA: TGCAGTGTTAGTCGGGGGGTAGACTATGGCTACACCTTC. The encoded protein is CSVSRGVDYGYTF.

This chain uses TRBV19 with TRBJ2-2; perhaps TRBD2 as D (5 bases). Germline assignment: CDR1 LNHDA and CDR2 SQIVND (reference sequence). The CDR3 is made up of 13 amino acids. Trimming cost V 10 bases and J 4 bases, with 13 bases left between them. The CDR3, as DNA: TGTGCCACCCAAACAAGCGGCACCGGGGAGCTGTTTTTT. It yields the protein CATQTSGTGELFF.

The V call is TRBV15, the J call TRBJ2-1; 15 bases align to TRBD2. Germline V gene data show CDR1 as LNHNV and CDR2 as YYDKDF (reference sequence). The CDR3 is 17 residues long. The ends lost 2 bases at V and 9 bases at J; junction bases unmatched: 8. The chain's CDR3 is CATSRPTGLAGGSEQFF. CDR3 coding DNA: TGTGCCACCAGCAGACCTACGGGACTAGCGGGAGGTAGTGAGCAGTTCTTC.

The gene calls are TRBV29-1 and TRBJ2-7, with 11 bases aligning to TRBD1. The CDR3 is 13 residues long. CDR1 SQVTM and CDR2 ANQGSEA come from the germline V gene. The V gene end was trimmed by 3 bases and the J gene end by 9 bases; junction bases not matched to a gene: 7. CDR3 protein: CSVEGTGGSGQYF. DNA for the CDR3: TGCAGCGTTGAGGGGACAGGGGGATCGGGGCAGTACTTC.

The genes are TRBV4-1 and TRBJ1-6; D not resolved. This CDR3 has 16 residues. Trimming shortened V by 4 bases and J by 0 bases, and 10 bases separated the two germline ends. Per germline, CDR1 MGHRA and CDR2 YSYEKL. The CDR3 nucleotides are TGCGCCAGCAGCCGGGCGGGGAGCTCCTATAATTCACCCCTCCACTTT. Its translation is CASSRAGSSYNSPLHF.

The chain carries TRBV4-2 and TRBJ2-3, with a possible D match to TRBD2 (6 bases). Germline CDR1 reads LGHNA; CDR2 reads YNFKEQ. The CDR3 extends over 16 amino acids. Deletions cut 1 base from V and 3 bases from J, with 14 bases between. This chain's CDR3 is CASSQVDRGITDTQYF. DNA for the CDR3: TGTGCCAGCAGCCAAGTCGACCGCGGGATAACAGATACGCAGTATTTT.

The genes are TRBV5-4 and TRBJ2-7; D is possibly TRBD2 (6 bases). The germline gives CDR1 SGHNT, CDR2 YYREEE (reference sequence). The CDR3 extends over 16 amino acids. Trimming took 0 bases from V and 9 from J, leaving 22 bases between them. In nucleotides, the CDR3 is TGTGCCAGCAGCTTGGGTCCGGTTAGCGGAGCTTTTGTGCAGTACTTC. This sequence encodes CASSLGPVSGAFVQYF.

The chain combines TRBV10-3 with TRBJ1-1; no clear D. There are 15 residues in the CDR3. Germline values: CDR1 ENHRY, CDR2 SYGVKD. V gave up 2 bases and J gave up 0 bases, with 10 bases separating them. DNA of the CDR3: TGTGCCATCAGTGAGGGGCAGGTGGTGAACACTGAAGCTTTCTTT. Protein sequence: CAISEGQVVNTEAFF.

The chain has TRBV7-2 and TRBJ2-1, with TRBD2 identical over 14 bases. CDR1 is SGHTA and CDR2 is FQGNSA in the germline V gene. The trim removed 5 bases at V and 7 bases at J, leaving 4 bases unmatched. The CDR3 totals 15 residues. In DNA form, the CDR3 reads TGTGCCAGCAGCCCGACTAGCGGGAGGGTAAATGAGCAGTTCTTC. Protein: CASSPTSGRVNEQFF.

This clone was observed a few times. V usage is TRBV18 and J usage is TRBJ1-2; a weak D match, TRBD1 (5 bases). The length of the CDR3 is 14 residues. V was trimmed by 0 bases and J by 7 bases, leaving 12 bases between them. Germline V gives CDR1 KGHSH, CDR2 LQKENI. This CDR3 reads CASSPPVGEAGYTF. CDR3 sequence (DNA): TGTGCCAGCTCACCACCGGTGGGGGAGGCTGGCTACACCTTC.

This CDR3 is CASSQGDREGTEAFF. In nucleotides, the CDR3 is TGTGCCAGCAGCCAAGGGGACAGGGAGGGGACTGAAGCTTTCTTT. The V gene is TRBV3-1 (or the pseudogene TRBV3-2), the J gene TRBJ1-1; 9 bases line up with TRBD1. The CDR3 covers 15 residues. Germline V gene sequence: CDR1 LGHDT, CDR2 YNNKEL (reference sequence). V was clipped by 1 base and J by 5 bases; unmatched bases: 5.

The J gene is TRBJ1-3, the V gene TRBV12-3 or TRBV12-4; a possible D gene is TRBD1 (5 bases). The CDR3 has 13 residues. The ends were cut back, 5 bases at V and 0 bases at J, with 5 bases in the middle. This CDR3 reads CASSQGSGNTIYF. The CDR3 region has the DNA TGTGCCAGCAGTCAGGGCTCTGGAAACACCATATATTTT.

CDR3 protein: CASSFLGGISDEQYF. CDR3 nucleotide sequence: TGTGCCAGCAGCTTTCTCGGCGGCATCAGCGACGAGCAGTACTTC. The chain employs TRBV7-9 and TRBJ2-7; D is ambiguous. Trimming pared 3 bases from V and 5 bases from J, leaving 17 bases between. Per the germline V gene, CDR1 is SEHNR and CDR2 is FQNEAQ (reference sequence). The CDR3 has 15 amino acids. Based on the CDR3 plus reference TRBV7-9 and TRBJ2-7, the full variable domain is DTGVSQNPRHKITKRGQNVTFRCDPISEHNRLYWYRQTLGQGPEFLTYFQNEAQLEKSRLLSDRFSAERPKGSFSTLEIQRTEQGDSAMYLCASSFLGGISDEQYFGPGTRLTVT.

In this sample, this clone turned up once. The V and J genes are TRBV3-1 (or the pseudogene TRBV3-2) and TRBJ2-1; 12 bases map to TRBD2. The CDR3 consists of 19 residues. Germline trimming cut 0 bases from V and 9 bases from J; bases unmatched to any gene: 15. CDR1 is LGHDT, CDR2 YNNKEL, per germline (reference sequence). CDR3 residues: CASSQEVMALAGGITEQFF. For the CDR3, the DNA is TGTGCCAGCAGCCAAGAAGTAATGGCTCTAGCGGGAGGGATCACTGAGCAGTTCTTC.

V gene TRBV27 combines with J gene TRBJ2-7, with D perhaps matching TRBD2 (5 bases). Germline V gene data show CDR1 as MNHEY and CDR2 as SMNVEV (reference sequence). Trimming cost V 3 bases and J 6 bases, with 12 bases left between them. The CDR3 spans 13 residues. The CDR3 here is CASSFGLAGEQYF. In DNA, the CDR3 is TGTGCCAGCAGTTTCGGTCTAGCTGGCGAGCAGTACTTC.